The sequence of this TCR beta chain was determined in a study of blood T cell repertoires in COVID-19. Overall study: Both acute and convalescent COVID-19 samples were obtained from the United States, Italy and Spain.

Those enrolled, adults aged roughly 18 to 89 years, came from some 23 US areas. Sequencing used immunoSEQ multiplex PCR; TCRdb keeps in-frame clones, though not all of them. Here the sample spans roughly 200,000 clones, roughly 90% being singletons. The receptor was isolated from a woman in her twenties or thirties who had recovered from COVID-19. The material sequenced was PBMCs or T cells enriched from blood (not recorded which).

The chain's CDR3 is CASSFEVNTEAFF. CDR3 sequence (DNA): TGTGCCAGCAGTTTTGAGGTTAACACTGAAGCTTTCTTT. The chain is built from TRBV6-2 or TRBV6-3 and TRBJ1-1; D is undetermined. The CDR3 runs to 13 residues. Trimming pared 4 bases from V and 2 bases from J, leaving 8 bases between. In germline, CDR1 is MNHEY, CDR2 SVGEGT.